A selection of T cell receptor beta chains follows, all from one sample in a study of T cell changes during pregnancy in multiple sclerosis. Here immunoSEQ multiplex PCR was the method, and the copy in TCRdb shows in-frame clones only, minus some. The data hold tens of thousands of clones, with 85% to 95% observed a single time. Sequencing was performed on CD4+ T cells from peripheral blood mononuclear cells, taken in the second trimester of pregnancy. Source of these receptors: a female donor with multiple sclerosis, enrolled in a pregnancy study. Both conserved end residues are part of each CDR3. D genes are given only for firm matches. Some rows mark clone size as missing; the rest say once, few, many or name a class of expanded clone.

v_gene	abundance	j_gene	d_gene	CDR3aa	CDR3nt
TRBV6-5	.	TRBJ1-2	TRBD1	CASSYSGTANYGYTF	TGTGCCAGCAGTTATTCCGGGACAGCTAACTATGGCTACACCTTC
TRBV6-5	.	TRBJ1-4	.	CASSPAGQPEKLFF	TGTGCCAGCAGCCCTGCCGGACAGCCGGAAAAACTGTTTTTT
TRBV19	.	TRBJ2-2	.	CASSIHQTRVTGELFF	TGTGCCAGTAGTATTCATCAAACCCGAGTAACCGGGGAGCTGTTTTTT
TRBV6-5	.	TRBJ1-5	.	CASSYSSGGGQPQHF	TGTGCCAGCAGTTACTCGTCGGGTGGTGGTCAGCCCCAGCATTTT
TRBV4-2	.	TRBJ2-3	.	CASSQDPSLGHTQYF	TGTGCCAGCAGCCAAGACCCCTCCTTGGGGCATACGCAGTATTTT
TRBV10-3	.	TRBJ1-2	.	CATQGFRADGYTF	TGTGCCACCCAGGGGTTCCGAGCGGATGGCTACACCTTC
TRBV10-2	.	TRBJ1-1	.	CASSSTRGGITEAFF	TGCGCCAGCAGTTCAACCAGGGGTGGGATCACTGAAGCTTTCTTT
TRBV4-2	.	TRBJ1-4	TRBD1	CASSQEEGGQGREKLFF	TGTGCCAGCAGCCAAGAAGAGGGGGGACAGGGCCGTGAAAAACTGTTTTTT
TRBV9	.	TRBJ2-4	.	CASSVSGHQRGNIQYF	TGTGCCAGCAGCGTGTCAGGACATCAAAGGGGAAACATTCAGTACTTC
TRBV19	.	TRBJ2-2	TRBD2	CASSMGGRRGGIYPGELFF	TGTGCCAGTAGTATGGGCGGCCGGCGGGGGGGAATTTATCCCGGGGAGCTGTTTTTT
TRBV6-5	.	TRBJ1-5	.	CASSSLTEGNQPQHF	TGTGCCAGCAGTTCCCTCACTGAGGGCAATCAGCCCCAGCATTTT
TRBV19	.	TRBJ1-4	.	CASKRLGGSNEKLFF	TGTGCCAGTAAGCGCCTCGGCGGGAGCAATGAAAAACTGTTTTTT
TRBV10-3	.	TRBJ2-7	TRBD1	CAISRDREYEQYF	TGTGCCATCAGTCGGGACAGGGAATACGAGCAGTACTTC
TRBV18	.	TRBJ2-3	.	CASSPGQGHTDTQYF	TGTGCCAGCTCACCAGGGCAGGGCCACACAGATACGCAGTATTTT
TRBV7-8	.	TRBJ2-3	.	CASKVTVTRTDTQYF	TGTGCCAGCAAGGTGACTGTCACCCGCACAGATACGCAGTATTTT
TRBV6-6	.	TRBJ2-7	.	CASSSGTQSYEQYF	TGTGCCAGCAGTTCGGGGACTCAGTCCTACGAGCAGTACTTC
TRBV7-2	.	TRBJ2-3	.	CASSLSAPGPGVYF	TGTGCCAGCAGCTTATCAGCTCCGGGCCCCGGGGTGTATTTT
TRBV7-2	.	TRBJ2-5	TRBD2	CASSLGAGGMQETQYF	TGTGCCAGCAGCTTAGGGGCGGGGGGCATGCAGGAGACCCAGTACTTC
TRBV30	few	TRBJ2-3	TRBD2	CAWDPGGLVTDTQYF	TGTGCCTGGGATCCCGGGGGACTAGTTACAGATACGCAGTATTTT
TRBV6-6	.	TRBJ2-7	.	CASSYSLNNEQYF	TGTGCCAGCAGTTACTCCCTAAATAACGAGCAGTACTTC
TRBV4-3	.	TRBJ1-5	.	CASSQGTHQPQHF	TGCGCCAGCAGCCAGGGGACTCATCAGCCCCAGCATTTT
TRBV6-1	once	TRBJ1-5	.	CASSARGGTGNQPQHF	TGTGCCAGCAGTGCCCGCGGGGGGACGGGAAATCAGCCCCAGCATTTT
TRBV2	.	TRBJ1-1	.	CASSENSGWTEAFF	TGTGCCAGCAGTGAGAATTCAGGGTGGACTGAAGCTTTCTTT
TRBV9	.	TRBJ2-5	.	CASSPSELVVQETQYF	TGTGCCAGCAGCCCATCGGAACTAGTGGTACAAGAGACCCAGTACTTC
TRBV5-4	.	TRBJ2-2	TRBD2	CASSPMGGGNTGELFF	TGTGCCAGCAGCCCCATGGGGGGGGGTAACACCGGGGAGCTGTTTTTT
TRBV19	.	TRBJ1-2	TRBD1	CASSRDRGPGGYGYTF	TGTGCCAGTAGCCGGGACAGGGGACCCGGAGGCTATGGCTACACCTTC
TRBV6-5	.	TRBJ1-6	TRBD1	CASSYSTGVNSPLHF	TGTGCCAGCAGTTACTCGACAGGGGTGAATTCACCCCTCCACTTT
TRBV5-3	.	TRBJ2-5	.	CARSSLRQETQYF	TGTGCCAGAAGCTCCCTTCGCCAAGAGACCCAGTACTTC
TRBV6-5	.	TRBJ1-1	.	CASTSGNTEAFF	TGTGCCAGCACCTCGGGGAACACTGAAGCTTTCTTT
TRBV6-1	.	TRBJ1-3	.	CASSRVDIGNTIYF	TGTGCCAGCAGCCGAGTCGATATTGGAAACACCATATATTTT
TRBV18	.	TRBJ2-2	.	CASSPEGDRTGELFF	TGTGCCAGCTCACCAGAGGGGGATAGGACCGGGGAGCTGTTTTTT
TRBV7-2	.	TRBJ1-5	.	CASNWGGGNQPQHF	TGTGCCAGCAACTGGGGGGGTGGCAATCAGCCCCAGCATTTT
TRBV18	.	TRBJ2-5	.	CASSPRAQETQYF	TGTGCCAGCTCACCCAGGGCCCAAGAGACCCAGTACTTC
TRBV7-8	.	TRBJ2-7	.	CASSLAPAGRVGEQYF	TGTGCCAGCAGCTTAGCTCCCGCCGGCAGGGTGGGGGAGCAGTACTTC
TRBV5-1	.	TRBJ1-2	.	CASSILRPSVGYTF	TGCGCCAGCAGCATACTGAGACCCAGCGTTGGCTACACCTTC
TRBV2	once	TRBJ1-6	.	CASSPYSPLHF	TGTGCCAGCTCCCCCTATTCACCCCTCCACTTT
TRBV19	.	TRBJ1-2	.	CASSGGLNYGYTF	TGTGCCAGTAGTGGGGGACTGAACTATGGCTACACCTTC
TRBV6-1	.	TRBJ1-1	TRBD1	CASRLGQGATEAFF	TGTGCCAGCAGGTTGGGACAGGGGGCGACTGAAGCTTTCTTT
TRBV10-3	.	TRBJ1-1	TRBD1	CAITRGQASTEAFF	TGTGCCATCACCCGAGGACAGGCATCCACTGAAGCTTTCTTT
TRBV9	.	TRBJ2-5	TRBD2	CASSMWRGNQETQYF	TGTGCCAGCAGCATGTGGCGGGGGAACCAAGAGACCCAGTACTTC
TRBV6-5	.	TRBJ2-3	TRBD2	CASHKGGTRSDTQYF	TGTGCCAGTCATAAGGGCGGGACTAGGTCAGATACGCAGTATTTT
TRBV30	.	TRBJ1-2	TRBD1	CAWTPFIRTGRPYGYTF	TGTGCCTGGACCCCATTTATTAGGACAGGGCGCCCCTATGGCTACACCTTC
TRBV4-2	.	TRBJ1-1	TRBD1	CASSQGDRGLRNTEAFF	TGTGCCAGCAGCCAGGGAGACAGGGGGCTCAGGAACACTGAAGCTTTCTTT
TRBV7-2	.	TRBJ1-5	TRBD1	CASSFPGTGVSQPQHF	TGTGCCAGCAGCTTTCCTGGGACAGGGGTTTCTCAGCCCCAGCATTTT
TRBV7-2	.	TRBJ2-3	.	CASSYTRDTDTQYF	TGTGCCAGCAGCTATACTAGGGACACAGATACGCAGTATTTT
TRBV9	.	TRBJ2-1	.	CASSVTVDTYNEQFF	TGTGCCAGCAGCGTTACGGTCGACACCTACAATGAGCAGTTCTTC
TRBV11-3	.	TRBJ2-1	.	CASSNRDEQFF	TGTGCCAGCAGCAACAGGGATGAGCAGTTCTTC
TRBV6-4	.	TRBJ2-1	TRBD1	CASSDRTGDEQFF	TGTGCCAGCAGTGACCGGACAGGGGATGAGCAGTTCTTC